This TCR beta chain is drawn from a study of T cell responses to AZD1222 COVID-19 vaccine. The study's findings and limits: Donors were mostly white British, more females; clonal diversity possibly underestimated.

The CDR3 is 24 amino acids. Repertoires were generated with immunoSEQ multiplex PCR, while TCRdb's copy carries only in-frame clones and drops some. The sample records 90,000 to 130,000 clones, 70% to 90% being singletons. For this clone: Its matching antigen is unknown.

V usage is TRBV21-1 and J usage is TRBJ2-7; no check of the table's D call, TRBD1, against the DNA was made. TRBV21-1 has pseudogene status. The TCR sequence derives from an adult who received the AZD1222 COVID-19 vaccine. This specimen was peripheral blood, taken 28 days after the second AZD1222 dose. The CDR3 region is CASSKVWATPRPKKLELTGYEQYF. As DNA, the CDR3 is TGTGCCAGCAGCAAAGTATGGGCCACCCCCCGCCCGAAAAAACTCGAACTGACAGGCTACGAGCAGTACTTC.